This TCR beta chain was recorded in a study of T-cell reconstitution after alpha-beta-depleted transplantation in children. Germline values: CDR1 SGDLS, CDR2 YYNGEE. The CDR3 has 15 residues. V was shortened by 3 bases and J by 0 bases, with 10 bases between the two germline ends. Preparing the TCRbeta library involved the use of unique molecular identifiers. TCRdb processed the PCR reads anew with MiXCR; each CDR3 protein has one entry. The sample contains approximately 520,000 distinct CDR3 sequences, approximately 32% of which appear only once. The sequencing used PBMCs from the stem cell graft donor, collected from the stem cell graft. The receptor comes from a human donor who donated a stem cell graft to a child with aplastic anemia. The J gene is TRBJ2-1, the V gene TRBV9, with no clear D. CDR3 nucleotides: TGTGCCAGCAGCGCCGGTACGGCCTCCTACAATGAGCAGTTCTTC. Residues: CASSAGTASYNEQFF.